The next 8 T cell receptor beta chains were all read from a single sample in a study of memory CD4+ T cells and cytomegalovirus serostatus. Here immunoSEQ multiplex PCR was the method, and the copy in TCRdb shows in-frame clones only, minus some. The sample includes over 65,000 clones, more than 70% seen only once; the top ten take about 0.72%. The sort gate was single viable CD3+CD4+CD8-CD45RO+ cells for memory CD4+ T cells. The source material was memory CD4+ T cells from blood. The receptor set was obtained from an adult in good health and CMV-seronegative.

For the CDR3, the DNA is TGCGCCAGCAGCCGAGTCGGGACAAGGAACACTGAAGCTTTCTTT. Translation: CASSRVGTRNTEAFF. This chain joins TRBV4-3 and TRBJ1-1; possible D gene TRBD1, 6 bases. Trimming removed 4 bases at V and 1 base at J, with 13 bases between. The CDR3 consists of 15 residues. CDR1 is LGHNA and CDR2 is YSLEER in the germline V gene.

The V gene is TRBV7-8, the J gene TRBJ1-5; maybe TRBD1 (5 bases). V was shortened by 4 bases and J by 0 bases, with 16 bases between the two germline ends. CDR1 SGHVS and CDR2 FQNEAQ come from the germline V gene. CDR3 size: 17 residues. The CDR3 is CASSSPGPNFSNQPQHF. DNA of the CDR3: TGTGCCAGCAGCTCTCCGGGACCAAACTTTAGCAATCAGCCCCAGCATTTT.

The sample holds a few counts of this clone. CDR3 coding DNA: TGTGCCAGCAGCGTGGAAGGTTCCTACAATGAGCAGTTCTTC. This translates into CASSVEGSYNEQFF. The V and J genes are TRBV9 and TRBJ2-1; D is unclear. The CDR3 has 14 amino acids. V shed 2 bases and J shed 1 base, with 7 bases lying between them. Germline V gene sequence: CDR1 SGDLS, CDR2 YYNGEE.

This chain links TRBV18 with TRBJ2-5, with TRBD1 as a possible D gene (5 bases). This CDR3 is built from 13 residues. Germline assignment: CDR1 KGHSH and CDR2 LQKENI. Trimming left V 6 bases short and J 2 bases short, with 10 bases between. The CDR3 region has the DNA TGTGCCAGCTCCAGGGTGGAACAAGAGACCCAGTACTTC. Translating gives CASSRVEQETQYF.

The rearrangement links TRBV11-1 to TRBJ2-2; 8 bases fit TRBD2. The CDR3 consists of 15 residues. J was trimmed by 10 bases and V by 3 bases; bases with no gene match: 10. Germline-derived CDR1 and CDR2 are SGHAT and FQDESV (reference sequence). The CDR3 DNA is TGTGCCAGCAGCTTCTTCGGGGGGGCCTACTCGGAGCTGTTTTTT. It is translated as CASSFFGGAYSELFF.

The V call is TRBV27, the J call TRBJ2-1, with 7 bases matching TRBD2. The germline V gene encodes CDR1 MNHEY and CDR2 SMNVEV (reference sequence). The V gene end was trimmed by 4 bases and the J gene end by 8 bases; junction bases not matched to a gene: 11. The CDR3 consists of 15 residues. This CDR3 is CASSYGGTAFDEQFF. The CDR3 nucleotides are TGTGCCAGCAGTTACGGGGGGACCGCTTTCGATGAGCAGTTCTTC.

This clone was counted only a few times. The chain employs TRBV28 and TRBJ1-1; no firm D call. V lost 2 bases and J lost 2, with 9 bases in between. Germline CDR1 and CDR2: MDHEN and SYDVKM. CDR3 length equals 14 residues. The CDR3 here is CASSLRGVNTEAFF. In nucleotides, the CDR3 is TGTGCCAGCAGTTTAAGAGGCGTCAACACTGAAGCTTTCTTT.

The V and J genes are TRBV7-2 and TRBJ2-7; the match to TRBD1 covers 9 bases. This CDR3 has 16 residues. Germline-derived CDR1 and CDR2 are SGHTA and FQGNSA. V was pared by 4 bases and J by 4 bases, with 11 bases of the junction left unmatched. CDR3 coding DNA: TGTGCCAGCAGCTCGCGCCCCGGGACAGGGAATTACGAGCAGTACTTC. Translating it yields CASSSRPGTGNYEQYF.